These 22 T cell receptor beta chains were sequenced from one sample in a study of T-cell memory formation after mild COVID-19. Via MiXCR, TCRdb re-called the 5' RACE reads, giving one row per CDR3 protein. The sample yields 110,000 or so distinct CDR3 sequences, about a fifth seen once. Material for sequencing was PBMCs or a T cell subset sorted from them (not recorded which). Receptors originate from a man younger than 35 who had mild COVID-19 (a few samples of this study predate the infection). Cell type and time point are not known.

This clonotype was picked up many times. This chain links TRBV29-1 with TRBJ1-2; TRBD1 aligns across 11 bases. Germline values: CDR1 SQVTM, CDR2 ANQGSEA. The CDR3 spans 14 residues. The junction had 8 bases not matched to a gene; V was cut back by 4 bases and J by 7 bases. CDR3 nucleotide sequence: TGCAGCGTTGTGGGGGGACAGGGGGGTCGTGGCTACACCTTC. This gives the protein CSVVGGQGGRGYTF.

The rearrangement links TRBV5-1 to TRBJ1-1; maybe TRBD1 (5 bases). The CDR3 has 14 residues. Germline V lookup: CDR1 SGHRS, CDR2 YFSETQ. Trimming cost V 3 bases and J 1 base, with 10 bases left between them. The CDR3 region is CASSWGRGNTEAFF. Written as DNA, the CDR3 is TGCGCCAGCAGCTGGGGAAGGGGGAACACTGAAGCTTTCTTT.

The gene calls are TRBV11-2 and TRBJ2-1; D uncertain. Germline V gene lookup returns CDR1 SGHAT and CDR2 FQNNGV. V was cut by 5 bases and J by 0 bases, with 11 bases left in between. The CDR3 sequence is 15 residues long. CDR3 sequence: CASSRDGSSYNEQFF. CDR3 sequence (DNA): TGTGCCAGCAGCCGAGATGGAAGCTCCTACAATGAGCAGTTCTTC.

This chain connects TRBV27 to TRBJ2-5; no clear D gene. Deletions cut 5 bases from V and 1 base from J, with 8 bases between. Per germline, CDR1 MNHEY and CDR2 SMNVEV (reference sequence). This CDR3 has 13 amino acids. CDR3 bases: TGTGCCAGCAGTCCTACCGGCCAAGAGACCCAGTACTTC. Translating it yields CASSPTGQETQYF.

The rearrangement uses TRBV6-6 and TRBJ1-3; no firm D call. With 2 bases removed from V and 1 base from J, the gap between germline ends came to 12 bases. The CDR3 length is 16 residues. Germline CDR1 MNHNY, CDR2 SVGAGI (reference sequence). The CDR3 sequence: CASSYPTYVSGNTIYF. CDR3 nucleotide sequence: TGTGCCAGCAGTTACCCGACGTACGTGTCTGGAAACACCATATATTTT.

This clonotype showed up just a few times. The chain carries TRBV4-3 and TRBJ2-3; D not certain. With 3 bases removed from V and 3 bases from J, the gap between germline ends came to 4 bases. CDR3 length: 12 residues. The V gene's germline CDR1 is LGHNA and CDR2 YSLEER. The chain's CDR3 is CASSHGTDTQYF. Here the CDR3 DNA reads TGCGCCAGCAGCCACGGTACAGATACGCAGTATTTT.

The genes are TRBV12-3 or TRBV12-4 and TRBJ2-1; D uncertain. V lost 5 bases, J lost 0 bases, and 20 bases lay in between. This CDR3 comprises 18 residues. CDR3 loop: CASSPPWQPPSSYNEQFF. CDR3 DNA sequence: TGTGCCAGCAGTCCTCCTTGGCAGCCGCCGAGCTCCTACAATGAGCAGTTCTTC.

This clonotype was observed a few times. CDR3: CASSRSGGYDEQFF. CDR3 DNA sequence: TGTGCCAGCAGCCGTAGCGGGGGTTACGATGAGCAGTTCTTC. The chain has TRBV7-6 and TRBJ2-1, with 9 bases matching TRBD2. The CDR3 has 14 amino acids. The germline CDR1 and CDR2 sequences are SGHVS and FNYEAQ. After removal of 5 bases from V and 8 bases from J, the junction contained 7 bases not matched to a gene.

This clonotype has a handful of counts. The genes are TRBV11-3 and TRBJ1-1; weak D call: TRBD1 (5 bases). V lost 3 bases and J 5 bases, leaving 13 bases between the germline ends. The CDR3 runs 14 residues. Germline CDR1 and CDR2: SGHNT and YENEEA. The CDR3 loop reads CASSFHGGKTEAFF. DNA of the CDR3: TGTGCCAGCAGCTTCCACGGGGGGAAGACTGAAGCTTTCTTT.

The rearrangement joins TRBV29-1 to TRBJ2-7; tentatively, D is TRBD2 (5 bases). Trimming left V 2 bases short and J 4 bases short, with 18 bases between. Germline assignment: CDR1 SQVTM and CDR2 ANQGSEA. CDR3 size: 15 residues. CDR3 region: CSVELDGLAEYEQYF. The CDR3 nucleotides are TGCAGCGTTGAATTGGACGGGCTAGCAGAATACGAGCAGTACTTC.

The CDR3, as DNA: TGTGCCACCAGCAGAGGGAGGGTTGGCAATCAGCCCCAGCATTTT. Protein: CATSRGRVGNQPQHF. The genes are TRBV15 and TRBJ1-5; D is undetermined. Germline assignment: CDR1 LNHNV and CDR2 YYDKDF (reference sequence). The germline V and J ends were trimmed by 1 base and 2 bases, with 9 bases remaining between them. The CDR3 consists of 15 residues.

This clonotype was seen ten or more times. This rearrangement joins TRBV7-2 to TRBJ2-3; TRBD2 agrees at 8 bases. Unmatched junction bases numbered 7, after V lost 3 bases and J lost 5 bases. The CDR3 is 15 residues long. Germline assignment: CDR1 SGHTA and CDR2 FQGNSA. The CDR3: CASSLGRGVVDTQYF. CDR3 coding DNA: TGTGCCAGCAGCTTGGGGCGGGGGGTGGTAGATACGCAGTATTTT. Using reference TRBV7-2 and TRBJ2-3 for the parts outside the CDR3, the full variable domain is GAGVSQSPSNKVTEKGKDVELRCDPISGHTALYWYRQSLGQGLEFLIYFQGNSAPDKSGLPSDRFSAERTGGSVSTLTIQRTQQEDSAVYLCASSLGRGVVDTQYFGPGTRLTVL.

This clonotype came up a few times. This chain joins TRBV9 and TRBJ2-7; D uncertain. V shed 1 base and J shed 6 bases, with 5 bases lying between them. CDR3 length: 11 residues. Germline CDR1 SGDLS, CDR2 YYNGEE. The CDR3, as DNA: TGTGCCAGCAGCGTACTTTCCGAGCAGTACGTC. This gives the protein CASSVLSEQYV.

This clonotype was picked up many times. The chain recombines TRBV29-1 with TRBJ2-3, with a weak D call TRBD1 (5 bases). Trimming left V 7 bases short and J 1 base short, with 15 bases between. This CDR3 is built from 14 residues. Germline V CDR1 and CDR2: SQVTM, ANQGSEA. In nucleotides, the CDR3 is TGCAGCGCCGAAGTAAGGGGTGGCACAGATACGCAGTATTTT. It specifies CSAEVRGGTDTQYF.

This sequence joins TRBV6-5 and TRBJ1-1; D gene uncertain. The germline gives CDR1 MNHEY, CDR2 SVGAGI. V lost 1 base and J 5 bases, leaving 14 bases between the germline ends. The length of the CDR3 is 15 residues. CDR3 sequence (DNA): TGTGCCAGCAGTTACTTGCTTGGCGTCAAGACTGAAGCTTTCTTT. It specifies CASSYLLGVKTEAFF.

V usage is TRBV7-2 and J usage is TRBJ2-4, with 9 bases that match TRBD1. V was clipped by 4 bases and J by 6 bases; unmatched bases: 7. The CDR3 runs 15 residues. Germline CDR1 reads SGHTA; CDR2 reads FQGNSA. The CDR3 DNA sequence: TGTGCCAGCAGCTCCAGGACAGGGGTCGGAAACATTCAGTACTTC. Amino acids: CASSSRTGVGNIQYF.

The sample holds a few counts of this clonotype. The V and J genes are TRBV12-3 or TRBV12-4 and TRBJ2-7; D ambiguous. The CDR3 sequence is 14 residues long. The ends were cut back, 3 bases at V and 3 bases at J, with 12 bases in the middle. CDR3 in amino acids: CASSFGDSRYEQYF. The CDR3 DNA is TGTGCCAGCAGTTTTGGAGATTCCCGCTACGAGCAGTACTTC.

The chain is built from TRBV20-1 and TRBJ2-3, with D perhaps TRBD2 (6 bases). Trimming shortened V by 0 bases and J by 1 base, and 11 bases separated the two germline ends. The CDR3 has 15 amino acids. Germline V gene data show CDR1 as DFQATT and CDR2 as SNEGSKA (reference sequence). This chain's CDR3 is CSARDLGLRTDTQYF. The CDR3 coding sequence is TGCAGTGCTAGAGATCTGGGACTTCGCACAGATACGCAGTATTTT.

The chain uses TRBV7-9 and TRBJ2-3; TRBD1 matches 11 bases. The CDR3 runs 18 residues. Germline V lookup: CDR1 SEHNR, CDR2 FQNEAQ (reference sequence). Trimming at V came to 2 bases and at J to 4 bases, leaving 11 bases not matched to a gene. The CDR3 here is CASSLFGGQGATSDTQYF. The CDR3 DNA is TGTGCCAGCAGCTTATTTGGCGGACAGGGGGCGACTTCAGATACGCAGTATTTT.

The V gene is TRBV19, the J gene TRBJ2-1; D unresolved. V was shortened by 5 bases and J by 9 bases, with 8 bases between the two germline ends. The CDR3 spans 11 residues. Looked up from germline, CDR1 is LNHDA and CDR2 is SQIVND (reference sequence). CDR3 residues: CASSGNTEQFF. The CDR3 nucleotides read TGTGCCAGTAGTGGGAATACTGAGCAGTTCTTC.

This clonotype was detected a few times. At one end the junction does not follow the germline gene, possibly because of a read error. The chain uses TRBV7-7 and TRBJ2-3; 10 nucleotides match TRBD1. This CDR3 is 20 amino acids long. The germline V gene has CDR1 SSHAT and CDR2 FNYEAQ (reference sequence). CDR3 in DNA: TGTGCTAGCAGCTTGGGCAGGACAGGGGGTGGAAATCCGTTCACGGATACGCAGTATTTT. Translation gives CASSLGRTGGGNPFTDTQYF.

The CDR3 bases are TGTGCCAGCAGCTTATGGCGGGACTCCTACGAGCAGTACTTC. This encodes CASSLWRDSYEQYF. The chain employs TRBV7-6 and TRBJ2-7; tentatively, D is TRBD2 (6 bases). V lost 2 bases and J lost 0, with 8 bases in between. The CDR3 spans 14 residues. In germline, CDR1 is SGHVS, CDR2 FNYEAQ.